The clone carrying this T cell receptor beta chain was counted only a few times. Its antigen is as yet unknown. The V end lost 4 bases, the J end lost 2 bases, and 16 bases lay between the germline ends. The CDR3 loop spans 16 amino acids. The data were obtained in a study of shared clonotypes between healthy human individuals. Study-wide points: When naive CD4 clonotypes were compared across a handful of donors, about 4.9% were shared.

In the original processing: Filtering differed for immunoSEQ, which gave only junction sequences without quality scores. Sequenced by immunoSEQ multiplex PCR; TCRdb stores in-frame clones only, minus some. V and J calls and clone size are as listed in that table; D and trimming were resolved from the DNA. Altogether some 1 million clones are present, about 80% being singletons, with the ten largest covering approximately 1.5%. The chain uses TRBV5-3 and TRBJ1-5; unclear D gene. TRBV5-3 qualifies as an ORF whose function is uncertain. The source is a man aged 18 to 30 in good health. The material sequenced was memory CD4+ T cells sorted from blood. The sample's subset: CD45RA-negative fraction. The CDR3 reads CARSHANQRGNQPQHF. The CDR3 DNA reads as TGTGCCAGAAGCCACGCTAATCAGCGAGGCAATCAGCCCCAGCATTTT.